This record concerns one T cell receptor beta chain sequence. Antigen specificity is unknown. This specimen comes from a study of blood T cells in healthy people across ages. Study conclusions and caveats: Calculation of diversity from one million T cells yielded estimates considered to be underestimates.

With a J-beta primer mix and a sample-barcoded 5' primer, a second PCR ran 7 to 11 cycles. TCRdb called the 5' RACE reads again in MiXCR, with one record for every CDR3 protein. The repertoire includes approximately 800,000 distinct CDR3 sequences, around 25% of them detected once, and 3% sits in the top ten. CDR3 length equals 14 residues. J lost 3 bases, V lost 5 bases, and 4 bases had no gene match. Germline V CDR1 and CDR2: MNHEY, SVGAGI. The same sample was also studied in work on T cells of mothers and their children. That publication notes: From each mother came over 8.5 million TCR beta CDR3 reads, and from each child came 2.5 million to 3.5 million. Normalized overlap was always slightly, never significantly, higher in related than unrelated mother-child pairs.

The chain joins TRBV6-5 to TRBJ1-5; TRBD1 aligns across 7 bases. This TCR came from a boy between 10 and 17 years old in good health. Material: blood. The CDR3 nucleotides read TGTGCCAGCAGTCGGGACAGTTACAATCAGCCCCAGCATTTT. Encoded protein: CASSRDSYNQPQHF.